This T cell receptor beta chain derives from a study of cytomegalovirus exposure and HLA in healthy donors. Findings of the study overall: Per a later analysis, under 20,000 TCR beta sequences showed association with HLA alleles at 0.05 false discovery rate.

As regards this clone: Its antigen is currently unknown.

There are 14 residues in the CDR3. Germline CDR1 reads LNHDA; CDR2 reads SQIVND (reference sequence). Unmatched junction bases numbered 11, after V lost 6 bases and J lost 8 bases. PCR amplification relied on 60 Vbeta primers (plus 13 Jbeta primers). Sequencing was performed with immunoSEQ multiplex PCR; in TCRdb, only in-frame clones are kept and a portion is missing. The table includes fewer than 150,000 clones, roughly four fifths detected once. Sequenced input: PBMCs. This chain joins TRBV19 and TRBJ1-2, with TRBD1 matching over 8 bases. This TCR was recovered from a woman between 45 and 65 years old in good health and CMV-seronegative. The DNA for the CDR3 is TGTGCCAGTAGATACAGGGGGGGAGTACACGGCTACACCTTC. Protein: CASRYRGGVHGYTF. The full variable domain, its missing parts supplied by reference TRBV19 and TRBJ1-2, is DGGITQSPKYLFRKEGQNVTLSCEQNLNHDAMYWYRQDPGQGLRLIYYSQIVNDFQKGDIAEGYSVSREKKESFPLTVTSAQKNPTAFYLCASRYRGGVHGYTFGSGTRLTVV.